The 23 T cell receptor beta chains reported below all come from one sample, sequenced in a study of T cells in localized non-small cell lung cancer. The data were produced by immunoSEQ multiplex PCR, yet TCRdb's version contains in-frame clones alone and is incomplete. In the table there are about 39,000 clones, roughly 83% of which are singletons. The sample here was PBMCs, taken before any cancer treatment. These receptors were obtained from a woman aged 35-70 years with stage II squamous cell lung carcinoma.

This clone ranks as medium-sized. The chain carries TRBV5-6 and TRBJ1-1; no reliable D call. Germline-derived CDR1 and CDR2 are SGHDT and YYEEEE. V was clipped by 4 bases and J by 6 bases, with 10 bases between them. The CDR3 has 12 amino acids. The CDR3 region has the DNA TGTGCCAGCAGCGATCTTAACGCTGAAGCTTTCTTT. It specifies CASSDLNAEAFF.

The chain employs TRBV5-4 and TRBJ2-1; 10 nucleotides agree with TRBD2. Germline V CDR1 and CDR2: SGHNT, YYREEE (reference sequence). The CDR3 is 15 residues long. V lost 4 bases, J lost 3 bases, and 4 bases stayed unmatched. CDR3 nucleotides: TGTGCCAGCAGCGATAGCGGGAGGAACTACAATGAGCAGTTCTTC. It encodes CASSDSGRNYNEQFF.

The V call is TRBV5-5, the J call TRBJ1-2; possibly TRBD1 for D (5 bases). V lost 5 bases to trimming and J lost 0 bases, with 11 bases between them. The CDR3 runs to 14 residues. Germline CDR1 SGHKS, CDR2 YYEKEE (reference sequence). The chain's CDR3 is CASRTATTNYGYTF. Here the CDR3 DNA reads TGTGCCAGCAGGACAGCGACGACTAACTATGGCTACACCTTC.

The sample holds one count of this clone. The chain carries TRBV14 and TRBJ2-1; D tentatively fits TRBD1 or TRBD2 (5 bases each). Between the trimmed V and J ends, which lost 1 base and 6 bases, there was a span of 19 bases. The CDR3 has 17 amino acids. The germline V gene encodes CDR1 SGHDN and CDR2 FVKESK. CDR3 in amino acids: CASSQVPRMLGTNEQFF. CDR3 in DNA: TGTGCCAGCAGCCAAGTGCCCCGGATGTTAGGGACCAATGAGCAGTTCTTC.

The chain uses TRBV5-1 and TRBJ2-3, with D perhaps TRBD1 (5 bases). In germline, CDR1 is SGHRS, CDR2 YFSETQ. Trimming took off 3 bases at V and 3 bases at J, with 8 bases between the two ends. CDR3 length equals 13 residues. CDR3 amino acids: CASSWAGTDTQYF. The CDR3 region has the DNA TGCGCCAGCAGCTGGGCAGGGACAGATACGCAGTATTTT. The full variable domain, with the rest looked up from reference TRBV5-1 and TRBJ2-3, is KAGVTQTPRYLIKTRGQQVTLSCSPISGHRSVSWYQQTPGQGLQFLFEYFSETQRNKGNFPGRFSGRQFSNSRSEMNVSTLELGDSALYLCASSWAGTDTQYFGPGTRLTVL.

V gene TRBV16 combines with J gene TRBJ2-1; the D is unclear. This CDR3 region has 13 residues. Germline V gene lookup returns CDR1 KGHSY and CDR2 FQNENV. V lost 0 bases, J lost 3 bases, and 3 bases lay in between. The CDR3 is CASSQSVYNEQFF. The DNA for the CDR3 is TGTGCCAGCAGCCAATCGGTCTACAATGAGCAGTTCTTC. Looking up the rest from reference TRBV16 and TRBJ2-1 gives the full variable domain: GEEVAQTPKHLVRGEGQKAKLYCAPIKGHSYVFWYQQVLKNEFKFLISFQNENVFDETGMPKERFSAKCLPNSPCSLEIQATKLEDSAVYFCASSQSVYNEQFFGPGTRLTVL.

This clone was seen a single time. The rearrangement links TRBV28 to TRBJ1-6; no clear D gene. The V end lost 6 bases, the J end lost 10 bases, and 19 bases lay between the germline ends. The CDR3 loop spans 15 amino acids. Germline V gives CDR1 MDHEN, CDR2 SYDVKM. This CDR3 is CASSLSVGLGSPLHF. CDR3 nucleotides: TGTGCCAGCAGCCTATCTGTGGGGTTAGGATCACCCCTCCACTTT.

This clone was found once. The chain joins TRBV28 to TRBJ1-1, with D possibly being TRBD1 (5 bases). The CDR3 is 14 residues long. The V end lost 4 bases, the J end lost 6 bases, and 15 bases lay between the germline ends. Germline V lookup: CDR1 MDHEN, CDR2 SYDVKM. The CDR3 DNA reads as TGTGCCAGCAGTTCGGCGGCAGGGCAACCTGAAGCTTTCTTT. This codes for CASSSAAGQPEAFF.

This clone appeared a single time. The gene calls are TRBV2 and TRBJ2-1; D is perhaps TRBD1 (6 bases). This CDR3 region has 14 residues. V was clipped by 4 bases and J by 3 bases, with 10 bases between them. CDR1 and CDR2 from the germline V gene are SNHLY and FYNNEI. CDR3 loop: CASSVGTLYNEQFF. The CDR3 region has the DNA TGTGCCAGCAGTGTGGGGACACTCTACAATGAGCAGTTCTTC.

DNA for the CDR3: TGTGCCAGCAGCCTGGGGAGGGACCTAAACCACCATCCGGATACGCAGTATTTT. Translating gives CASSLGRDLNHHPDTQYF. This chain uses TRBV11-2 with TRBJ2-3; 7 bases fit TRBD2. CDR3 size: 18 residues. V lost 5 bases to trimming and J lost 6 bases; unmatched junction nucleotides: 20. Germline V lookup: CDR1 SGHAT, CDR2 FQNNGV.

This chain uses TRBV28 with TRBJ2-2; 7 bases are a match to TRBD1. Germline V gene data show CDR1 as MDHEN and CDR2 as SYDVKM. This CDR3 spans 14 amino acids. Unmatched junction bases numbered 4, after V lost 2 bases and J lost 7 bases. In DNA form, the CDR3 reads TGTGCCAGCAGTTTACGACAGGGAGACGGGGAGCTGTTTTTT. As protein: CASSLRQGDGELFF.

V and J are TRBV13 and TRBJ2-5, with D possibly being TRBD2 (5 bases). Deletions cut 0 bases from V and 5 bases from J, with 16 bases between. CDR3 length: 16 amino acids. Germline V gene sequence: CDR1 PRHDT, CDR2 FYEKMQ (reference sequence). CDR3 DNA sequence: TGTGCCAGCAGCTTAGGGTCGACTCACCCGGGGGAGACCCAGTACTTC. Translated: CASSLGSTHPGETQYF.

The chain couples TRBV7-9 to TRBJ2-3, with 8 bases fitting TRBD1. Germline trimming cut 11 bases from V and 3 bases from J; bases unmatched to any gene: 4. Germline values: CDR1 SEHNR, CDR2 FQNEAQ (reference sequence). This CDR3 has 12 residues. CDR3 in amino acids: CAGGQDTDTQYF. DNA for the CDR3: TGTGCCGGGGGACAGGATACAGATACGCAGTATTTT.

CDR3 nucleotides: TGTGCCAGCAGTCCGGGACTAGCGGGAGGGCTCGAGCAGTACTTC. It is translated as CASSPGLAGGLEQYF. The chain recombines TRBV5-4 with TRBJ2-7; 16 bases are a match to TRBD2. Looked up from germline, CDR1 is SGHNT and CDR2 is YYREEE (reference sequence). CDR3 size: 15 residues. V dropped 5 bases and J dropped 6; count of bases not matched to a gene: 5.

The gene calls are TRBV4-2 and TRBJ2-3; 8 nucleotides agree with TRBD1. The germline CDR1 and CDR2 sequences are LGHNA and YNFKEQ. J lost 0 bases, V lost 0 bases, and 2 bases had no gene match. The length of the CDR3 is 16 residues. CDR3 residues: CASSQEQGESTDTQYF. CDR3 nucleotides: TGTGCCAGCAGCCAAGAACAGGGGGAGAGCACAGATACGCAGTATTTT.

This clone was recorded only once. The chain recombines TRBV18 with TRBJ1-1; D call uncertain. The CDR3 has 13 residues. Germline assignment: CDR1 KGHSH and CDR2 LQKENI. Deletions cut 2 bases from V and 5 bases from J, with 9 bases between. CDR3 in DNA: TGTGCCAGCTCACCAAACGGAGGGACTGAAGCTTTCTTT. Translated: CASSPNGGTEAFF.

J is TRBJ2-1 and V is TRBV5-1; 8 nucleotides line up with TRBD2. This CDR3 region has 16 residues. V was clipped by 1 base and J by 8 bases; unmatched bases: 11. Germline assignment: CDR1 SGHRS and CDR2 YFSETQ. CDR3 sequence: CASSLFGGGPSDEQFF. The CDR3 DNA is TGCGCCAGCAGCTTGTTCGGGGGGGGGCCGAGTGATGAGCAGTTCTTC. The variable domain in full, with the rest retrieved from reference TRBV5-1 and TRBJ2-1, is KAGVTQTPRYLIKTRGQQVTLSCSPISGHRSVSWYQQTPGQGLQFLFEYFSETQRNKGNFPGRFSGRQFSNSRSEMNVSTLELGDSALYLCASSLFGGGPSDEQFFGPGTRLTVL.

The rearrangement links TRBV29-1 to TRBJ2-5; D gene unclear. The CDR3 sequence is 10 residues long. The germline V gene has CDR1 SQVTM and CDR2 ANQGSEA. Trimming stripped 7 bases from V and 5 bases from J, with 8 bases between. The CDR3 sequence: CSAQQETQYF. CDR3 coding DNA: TGCAGCGCCCAACAGGAGACCCAGTACTTC.

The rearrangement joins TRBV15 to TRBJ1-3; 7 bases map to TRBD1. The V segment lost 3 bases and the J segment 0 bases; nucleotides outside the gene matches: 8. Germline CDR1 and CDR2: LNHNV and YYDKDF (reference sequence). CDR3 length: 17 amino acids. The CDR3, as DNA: TGTGCCACCAGCAGCCTGACAGGGTCCGTCTCTGGAAACACCATATATTTT. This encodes CATSSLTGSVSGNTIYF.

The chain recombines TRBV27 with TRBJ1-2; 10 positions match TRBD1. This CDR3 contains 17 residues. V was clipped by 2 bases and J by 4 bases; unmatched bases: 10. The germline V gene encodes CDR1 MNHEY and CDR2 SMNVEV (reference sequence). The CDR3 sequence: CASSLGGGTGAGYGYTF. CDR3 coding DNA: TGTGCCAGCAGTTTAGGAGGCGGGACAGGGGCGGGCTATGGCTACACCTTC.

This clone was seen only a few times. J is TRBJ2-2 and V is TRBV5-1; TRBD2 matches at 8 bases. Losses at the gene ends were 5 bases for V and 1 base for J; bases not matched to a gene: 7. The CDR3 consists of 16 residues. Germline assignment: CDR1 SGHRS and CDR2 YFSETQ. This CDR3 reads CASRDPGLGNTGELFF. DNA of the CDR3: TGCGCCAGCAGGGACCCGGGACTAGGGAACACCGGGGAGCTGTTTTTT.

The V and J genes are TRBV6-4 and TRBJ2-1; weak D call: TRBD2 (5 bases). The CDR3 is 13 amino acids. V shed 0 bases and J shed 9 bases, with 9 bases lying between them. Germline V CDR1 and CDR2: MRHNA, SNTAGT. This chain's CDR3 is CASSDSWRSEQFF. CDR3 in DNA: TGTGCCAGCAGTGACTCGTGGAGGAGTGAGCAGTTCTTC.

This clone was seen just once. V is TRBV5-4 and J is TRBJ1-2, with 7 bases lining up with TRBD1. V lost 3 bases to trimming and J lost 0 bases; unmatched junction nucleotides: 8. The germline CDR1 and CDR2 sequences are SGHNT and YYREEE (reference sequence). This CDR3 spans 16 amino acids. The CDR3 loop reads CASSWDRDRTNYGYTF. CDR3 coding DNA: TGTGCCAGCAGCTGGGACCGGGACAGAACTAACTATGGCTACACCTTC. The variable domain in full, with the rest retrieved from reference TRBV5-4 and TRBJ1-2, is ETGVTQSPTHLIKTRGQQVTLRCSSQSGHNTVSWYQQALGQGPQFIFQYYREEENGRGNFPPRFSGLQFPNYSSELNVNALELDDSALYLCASSWDRDRTNYGYTFGSGTRLTVV.